This is a list of T cell receptor beta chains from one sample in a study of memory CD4+ T cells and cytomegalovirus serostatus. Data came from immunoSEQ multiplex PCR; TCRdb stores just in-frame clones and leaves some out. The sample has 56,000 or so clones, about four fifths seen once; the top ten hold over 0.35%. The sample was memory CD4+ T cells from blood. The receptors here all came from an adult in good health and CMV-seronegative. Each CDR3 is given with its conserved first and last residue. Each record gives: J gene, D gene, clone size, V gene, CDR3 length, CDR3 DNA, CDR3 protein. D genes are given only for firm matches. Only some rows state a clone size, as once, few, many or a class for expanded clones.

>TRBJ2-1|-|-|TRBV10-3|14
TGTGCCATCAGGGGTCAGGGAGCCTACAATGAGCAGTTCTTC
CAIRGQGAYNEQFF
>TRBJ1-1|-|-|TRBV7-6|13
TGTGCCAGCAGCTTACAGGAGAACACTGAAGCTTTCTTT
CASSLQENTEAFF
>TRBJ2-1|-|-|TRBV29-1|11
TGCAGCGCCGCCTATTCCAATGAGCAGTTCTTC
CSAAYSNEQFF
>TRBJ1-4|-|-|TRBV7-2|16
TGTGCCAGCAGCTTAGCGCTGGGGTTGGCTAATGAAAAACTGTTTTTT
CASSLALGLANEKLFF
>TRBJ2-1|TRBD1|-|TRBV7-2|16
TGTGCCAGCAACAGCCGGGACAGGGGGGTCTACAATGAGCAGTTCTTC
CASNSRDRGVYNEQFF
>TRBJ1-2|-|-|TRBV5-1|14
TGCGCCAGCAGCTTTGGGGGGGGGAACTATGGCTACACCTTC
CASSFGGGNYGYTF
>TRBJ2-1|TRBD2|-|TRBV4-1|14
TGCGCCAGCAGCCGCGGGGGGGGCCAGGGAGAGCAGTTCTTC
CASSRGGGQGEQFF
>TRBJ1-2|-|-|TRBV4-1|15
TGCGCCAGCAGCCAAGGCGGGGGGATGAACTATGGCTACACCTTC
CASSQGGGMNYGYTF
>TRBJ2-4|-|few|TRBV2|15
TGTGCCAGCAGTGAGACTTTCCTAGCCAAAAACATTCAGTACTTC
CASSETFLAKNIQYF
>TRBJ1-1|-|-|TRBV7-9|14
TGTGCCAGCAGCGCCCCGGGCGTGAACACTGAAGCTTTCTTT
CASSAPGVNTEAFF
>TRBJ1-5|-|-|TRBV19|12
TGTGCCAGTACTCGTAGCAATCAGCCCCAGCATTTT
CASTRSNQPQHF
>TRBJ1-1|-|-|TRBV19|15
TGTGCCAGTAAGGCTGCTCGATATGGGAACACTGAAGCTTTCTTT
CASKAARYGNTEAFF
>TRBJ1-1|-|-|TRBV7-9|13
TGTGCCAGCAGCCAGGGGATGAACACTGAAGCTTTCTTT
CASSQGMNTEAFF
>TRBJ1-5|-|-|TRBV27|14
TGTGCCAGCAGTTTTCGGGACGGGAATCAGCCCCAGCATTTT
CASSFRDGNQPQHF
>TRBJ2-7|-|-|TRBV4-1|17
TGCGCCAGCAGCCAACTCGATCTGGGATTCTCCCGATACGAGCAGTACTTC
CASSQLDLGFSRYEQYF
>TRBJ1-5|-|-|TRBV10-3|15
TGTGCCATCAGCCGGGACAAGTATAGCAATCAGCCCCAGCATTTT
CAISRDKYSNQPQHF
>TRBJ1-2|TRBD1|-|TRBV27|15
TGTGCCAGCAGTTTATGGGGACAGGGGGCCGGTGGCTACACCTTC
CASSLWGQGAGGYTF
>TRBJ1-1|-|-|TRBV19|12
TGTGCCAGTAGGGGTGTTGGCACAATGGCTTTCTTT
CASRGVGTMAFF
>TRBJ2-2|TRBD1|-|TRBV9|18
TGTGCCAGCAGCGTCCACCGGGACAGTTTTCTGGACACCGGGGAGCTGTTTTTT
CASSVHRDSFLDTGELFF
>TRBJ2-7|TRBD1|once|TRBV7-2|13
TGTGCCAGCAGCCTGGACAGGGCCTACGAGCAGTACTTC
CASSLDRAYEQYF
>TRBJ1-1|TRBD1|-|TRBV7-9|16
TGTGCCAGCAGCTTAGGCCTCAGGGGGGGGGACACTGAAGCTTTCTTT
CASSLGLRGGDTEAFF
>TRBJ1-1|TRBD1|-|TRBV19|15
TGTGCCAGTAGTATTGGACAGGGGTATAGCACTGAAGCTTTCTTT
CASSIGQGYSTEAFF
>TRBJ2-3|-|-|TRBV12-5|15
TGTGCTAGTGGGGCCGGGATTGCGGGGCCGGATACGCAGTATTTT
CASGAGIAGPDTQYF
>TRBJ2-5|-|-|TRBV10-3|12
TGTGCCACCCACGGGGGCGAAGAGACCCAGTACTTC
CATHGGEETQYF
>TRBJ2-1|TRBD2|-|TRBV10-3|17
TGTGCCATCAGCACTAGCGGGGGTCCTAGCTCCTACAATGAGCAGTTCTTC
CAISTSGGPSSYNEQFF
>TRBJ1-5|-|few|TRBV7-8|14
TGTGCCAGCAGCCCAGTAGGCTACAATCAGCCCCAGCATTTT
CASSPVGYNQPQHF
>TRBJ2-1|-|-|TRBV4-3|13
TGCGCCAGCAGCCAAGAGGCCGGAAATGAGCAGTTCTTC
CASSQEAGNEQFF
>TRBJ1-1|-|-|TRBV7-6|15
TGTGCCAGCAGCTCCAAACAGGGAGTGAACACTGAAGCTTTCTTT
CASSSKQGVNTEAFF
>TRBJ1-5|-|-|TRBV30|13
TGTGCCTGGGGAAACCAATTTTTACAGCCCCAGCATTTT
CAWGNQFLQPQHF
>TRBJ1-2|-|few|TRBV7-2|15
TGTGCCAGCAGCTTAGAAGGGCTATTGGGCTATGGCTACACCTTC
CASSLEGLLGYGYTF
>TRBJ2-2|-|-|TRBV7-2|16
TGTGCCAGCAGCTTAGGTCGGGGGCTATACACCGGGGAGCTGTTTTTT
CASSLGRGLYTGELFF
>TRBJ2-2|-|-|TRBV7-7|12
TGTGCTAGCAGCAGTGGAGCCGGGGAGCTGTTTTTT
CASSSGAGELFF
>TRBJ2-7|-|-|TRBV4-3|18
TGCGCCAGCAGCCAAGAACTAACCCGGGACTTCTCGCCCTACGAGCAGTACTTC
CASSQELTRDFSPYEQYF
>TRBJ2-2|TRBD2|-|TRBV7-2|18
TGTGCCAGCAGCTTATTCTGGGCTAGCGGGGGCCACACCGGGGAGCTGTTTTTT
CASSLFWASGGHTGELFF
>TRBJ1-1|-|-|TRBV6-1|14
TGTGCCAGCAGTGAATTGGCAGCGAACACTGAAGCTTTCTTT
CASSELAANTEAFF
>TRBJ1-6|-|few|TRBV4-1|13
TGCGCCAGCAGCCAAGAGTGGGATTCACCCCTCCACTTT
CASSQEWDSPLHF
>TRBJ1-2|TRBD1|-|TRBV6-1|15
TGTGCCAGCAGTAGAACAGGGACAGGGGGTGCTGGCTACACCTTC
CASSRTGTGGAGYTF
>TRBJ2-7|TRBD1|-|TRBV27|15
TGTGCCAGCAGTTTATGGGGACAGAGTCCCTACGAGCAGTACTTC
CASSLWGQSPYEQYF
>TRBJ2-7|TRBD1|-|TRBV29-1|13
TGCAGCACGTCCGGGACAGGGTCCTACGAGCAGTACTTC
CSTSGTGSYEQYF
>TRBJ1-1|-|-|TRBV11-3|13
TGTGCCAGCAGCTTAAGCCCAAACACTGAAGCTTTCTTT
CASSLSPNTEAFF